What follows are 7 T cell receptor beta chains derived from one specimen sequenced in a study of T cells in Graves' hyperthyroidism and ophthalmopathy. Amplification targeted TCR beta CDR3 regions from RNA transcripts. With the HTBI primer set, the TCR CDR3 went through a first round of RT-PCR. TCRdb analysed the multiplex PCR reads with MiXCR anew, one entry per CDR3 protein. The sample lists 380,000 or so distinct CDR3 sequences; roughly 19% were seen once. The material sequenced was blood. The source is a woman between 18 and 29 years old with Graves' hyperthyroidism.

This clonotype was seen repeatedly, ten times or more. The chain employs TRBV18 and TRBJ2-7; 8 nucleotides agree with TRBD1. The CDR3 runs 15 residues. Looked up from germline, CDR1 is KGHSH and CDR2 is LQKENI. Losses at the gene ends were 5 bases for V and 3 bases for J; bases not matched to a gene: 9. DNA of the CDR3: TGTGCCAGCTCATCGGGACAGGTCGAAGTCTACGAGCAGTACTTC. Translating it yields CASSSGQVEVYEQYF.

This clonotype has ten or more counts. The chain combines TRBV5-1 with TRBJ1-1; D ambiguous. The CDR3 sequence is 15 residues long. Germline CDR1 reads SGHRS; CDR2 reads YFSETQ. Trimming removed 0 bases at V and 1 base at J, with 10 bases between. The CDR3 protein is CASSLGWFENTEAFF. Written as DNA, the CDR3 is TGCGCCAGCAGCTTGGGTTGGTTCGAGAACACTGAAGCTTTCTTT.

This clonotype has ten or more counts. This rearrangement joins TRBV6-1 to TRBJ1-3; tentative D call: TRBD1 (5 bases). The CDR3 is 14 amino acids. Trimming took 7 bases from V and 7 from J, leaving 17 bases between them. CDR1 and CDR2 (germline): MNHNS, SASEGT. The CDR3 region is CASTPGTNWNTIYF. The CDR3 nucleotides are TGTGCCAGCACTCCCGGGACTAATTGGAACACCATATATTTT.

The sample holds a few counts of this clonotype. A read error is possible here, since a much larger clone lies one base away. The J gene is TRBJ1-1, the V gene TRBV10-3, with 8 bases matching TRBD1. Trimming took 2 bases from V and 4 from J; bases not matched to a gene: 6. This CDR3 is 15 amino acids long. Germline V lookup: CDR1 ENHRY, CDR2 SYGVKD. CDR3 in amino acids: CAISEPTGDGTEAFF. CDR3 bases: TGTGCCATCAGTGAGCCGACAGGGGACGGCACTGAAGCTTTCTTT.

This clonotype was seen many times. The chain links TRBV6-5 to TRBJ1-1, with D perhaps TRBD1 (5 bases). There are 15 residues in the CDR3. The ends were cut back, 2 bases at V and 0 bases at J, with 10 bases in the middle. Germline CDR1 and CDR2: MNHEY and SVGAGI. CDR3 sequence (DNA): TGTGCCAGCAGTTACACGAGGGGAGTGAACACTGAAGCTTTCTTT. Residues: CASSYTRGVNTEAFF.

The genes are TRBV20-1 and TRBJ2-3; 11 bases are a match to TRBD2. CDR1 is DFQATT, CDR2 SNEGSKA, per germline (reference sequence). The CDR3 extends over 17 amino acids. V shed 1 base, J shed 7 bases, and the junction held 13 bases outside the gene matches. In nucleotides, the CDR3 is TGCAGTGCTAGAGGCCTCTCGGGACTAGCGGAGGAAAATACGCAGTATTTT. It is translated as CSARGLSGLAEENTQYF.

This clonotype was observed at least ten times. The rearrangement links TRBV19 to TRBJ1-1; no definite D call. CDR1 is LNHDA, CDR2 SQIVND, per germline (reference sequence). Trimming cost V 5 bases and J 8 bases, with 15 bases left between them. This CDR3 region has 13 residues. CDR3 sequence reads: CASSPPASEEAFF. CDR3 sequence (DNA): TGTGCCAGTAGTCCCCCAGCGTCGGAGGAAGCTTTCTTT.